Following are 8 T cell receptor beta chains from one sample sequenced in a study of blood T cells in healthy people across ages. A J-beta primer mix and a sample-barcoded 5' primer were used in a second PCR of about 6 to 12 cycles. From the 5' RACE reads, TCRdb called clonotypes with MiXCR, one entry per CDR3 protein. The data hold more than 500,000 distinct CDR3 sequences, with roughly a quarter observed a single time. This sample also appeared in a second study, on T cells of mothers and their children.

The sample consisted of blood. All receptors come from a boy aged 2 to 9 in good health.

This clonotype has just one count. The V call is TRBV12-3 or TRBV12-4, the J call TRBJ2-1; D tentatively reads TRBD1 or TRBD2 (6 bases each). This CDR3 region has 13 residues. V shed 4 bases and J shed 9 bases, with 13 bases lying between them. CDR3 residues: CASSWSGGGEQFF. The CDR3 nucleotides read TGTGCCAGCAGTTGGTCCGGGGGCGGTGAGCAGTTCTTC.

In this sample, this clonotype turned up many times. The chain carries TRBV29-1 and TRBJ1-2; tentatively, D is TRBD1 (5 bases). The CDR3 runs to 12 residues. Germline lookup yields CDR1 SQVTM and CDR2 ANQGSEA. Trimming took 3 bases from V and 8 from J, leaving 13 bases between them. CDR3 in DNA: TGCAGCGTTGATGCAGGGCAGCGAGGCTACACCTTC. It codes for CSVDAGQRGYTF.

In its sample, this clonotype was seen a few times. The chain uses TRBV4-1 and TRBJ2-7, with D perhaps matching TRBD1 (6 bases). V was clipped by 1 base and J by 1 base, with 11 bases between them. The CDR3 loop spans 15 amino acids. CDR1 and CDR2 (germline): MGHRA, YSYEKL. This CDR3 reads CASSQVMTGSYEQYF. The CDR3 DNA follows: TGCGCCAGCAGCCAAGTTATGACAGGATCCTACGAGCAGTACTTC.

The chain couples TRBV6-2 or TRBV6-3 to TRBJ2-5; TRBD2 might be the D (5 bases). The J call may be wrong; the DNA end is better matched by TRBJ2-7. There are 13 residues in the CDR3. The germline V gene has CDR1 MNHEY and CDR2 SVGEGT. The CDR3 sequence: CASSYSRANEQYF. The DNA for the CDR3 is TGTGCCAGCAGTTACTCGAGGGCAAACGAGCAGTACTTC.

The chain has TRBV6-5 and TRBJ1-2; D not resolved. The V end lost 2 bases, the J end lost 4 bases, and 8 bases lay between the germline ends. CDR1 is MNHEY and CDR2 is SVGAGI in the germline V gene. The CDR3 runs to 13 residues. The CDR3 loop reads CASSYGSSYGYTF. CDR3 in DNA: TGTGCCAGCAGTTACGGGTCCTCCTATGGCTACACCTTC.

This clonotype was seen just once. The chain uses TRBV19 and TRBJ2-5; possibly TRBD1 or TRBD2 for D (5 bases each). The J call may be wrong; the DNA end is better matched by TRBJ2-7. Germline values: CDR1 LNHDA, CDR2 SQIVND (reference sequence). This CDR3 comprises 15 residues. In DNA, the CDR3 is TGTGCCAGTAGTATCTTTGTGGGGGAGAGTTTCGAGCAGTACTTC. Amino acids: CASSIFVGESFEQYF.

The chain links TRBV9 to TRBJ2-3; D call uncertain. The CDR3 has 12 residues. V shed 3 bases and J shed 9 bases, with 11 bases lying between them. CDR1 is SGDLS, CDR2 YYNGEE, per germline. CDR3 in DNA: TGTGCCAGCAGCGATTCTACCAGGACGCAGTATTTT. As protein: CASSDSTRTQYF.

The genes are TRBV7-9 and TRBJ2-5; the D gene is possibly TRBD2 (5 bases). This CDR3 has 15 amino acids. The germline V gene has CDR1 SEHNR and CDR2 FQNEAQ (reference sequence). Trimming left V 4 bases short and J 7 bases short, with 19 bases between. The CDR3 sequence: CASSSPRTPSGTQYF. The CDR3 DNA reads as TGTGCCAGCAGCTCCCCCAGGACTCCGAGTGGGACCCAGTACTTC. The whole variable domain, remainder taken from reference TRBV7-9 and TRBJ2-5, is DTGVSQNPRHKITKRGQNVTFRCDPISEHNRLYWYRQTLGQGPEFLTYFQNEAQLEKSRLLSDRFSAERPKGSFSTLEIQRTEQGDSAMYLCASSSPRTPSGTQYFGPGTRLLVL.